Shown below are 32 T cell receptor beta chains from a single sample sequenced in a study of cytomegalovirus exposure and HLA in healthy donors. The primer mix had 60 Vbeta and 13 Jbeta primers. Sequencing used immunoSEQ multiplex PCR; TCRdb keeps in-frame clones, though not all of them. The sample includes about 190,000 clones. The sequencing sample was made of PBMCs. Receptor source: a woman aged 25 to 39 in good health and CMV-seropositive.

The CDR3 DNA reads as TGCAGTGCTGGCCTTCAGGGAAAGCAGTTCTTC. This codes for CSAGLQGKQFF. The gene calls are TRBV20-1 and TRBJ2-1, with D maybe TRBD1 (5 bases). This CDR3 has 11 residues. The germline V and J ends were trimmed by 5 bases and 11 bases, with 13 bases remaining between them. Germline CDR1 and CDR2: DFQATT and SNEGSKA (reference sequence).

The V and J genes are TRBV7-2 and TRBJ2-5, with 9 bases lining up with TRBD2. V lost 5 bases to trimming and J lost 5 bases; unmatched junction nucleotides: 6. From germline, CDR1 is SGHTA and CDR2 FQGNSA. The CDR3 sequence is 14 residues long. The CDR3 region is CASSQGLAAETQYF. The DNA of the CDR3 is TGTGCCAGCAGCCAGGGACTAGCTGCGGAGACCCAGTACTTC.

The chain couples TRBV28 to TRBJ1-1, with D hard to call. The germline V gene encodes CDR1 MDHEN and CDR2 SYDVKM. Trimming removed 2 bases at V and 0 bases at J, with 10 bases between. CDR3 size: 15 residues. The CDR3 DNA sequence: TGTGCCAGCAGTTTAGGAGGCTTCCTGAACACTGAAGCTTTCTTT. Residues: CASSLGGFLNTEAFF.

In regard to this clone: This sample includes further DNA sequences coding for the same CDR3. The rearrangement joins TRBV6-5 to TRBJ2-7; D perhaps matches TRBD1 (6 bases). Germline values: CDR1 MNHEY, CDR2 SVGAGI. This CDR3 spans 14 amino acids. Trimming pared 4 bases from V and 2 bases from J, leaving 12 bases between. The CDR3 coding sequence is TGTGCCAGCAGTTCCCCACAGGGAGCCTACGAGCAGTACTTC. Protein: CASSSPQGAYEQYF.

The chain joins TRBV11-3 to TRBJ2-6, with D possibly being TRBD1 (6 bases). V shed 4 bases and J shed 0 bases, with 10 bases lying between them. There are 16 residues in the CDR3. CDR1 and CDR2 from the germline V gene are SGHNT and YENEEA. Here the CDR3 DNA reads TGTGCCAGCAGCTCAGGACAGAGCTCTGGGGCCAACGTCCTGACTTTC. Its translation is CASSSGQSSGANVLTF.

The J gene is TRBJ2-2, the V gene TRBV11-2; maybe TRBD2 (6 bases). The CDR3 totals 16 residues. With 2 bases removed from V and 2 bases from J, the gap between germline ends came to 12 bases. Germline V gene data show CDR1 as SGHAT and CDR2 as FQNNGV. The CDR3 is CASSLRGGPNTGELFF. The CDR3 DNA follows: TGTGCCAGCAGCTTAAGGGGAGGCCCTAACACCGGGGAGCTGTTTTTT. The complete variable domain, with remaining parts taken from reference TRBV11-2 and TRBJ2-2, reads EAGVAQSPRYKIIEKRQSVAFWCNPISGHATLYWYQQILGQGPKLLIQFQNNGVVDDSQLPKDRFSAERLKGVDSTLKIQPAKLEDSAVYLCASSLRGGPNTGELFFGEGSRLTVL.

V usage is TRBV4-1 and J usage is TRBJ2-7; 10 bases agree with TRBD1. Germline V gene lookup returns CDR1 MGHRA and CDR2 YSYEKL. The CDR3 totals 19 residues. J gave up 0 bases and V 4 bases, and 15 bases lay outside the gene matches. Here the CDR3 reads CASSLYNIPGTGVSYEQYF. The CDR3, as DNA: TGCGCCAGCAGCCTCTATAATATTCCGGGGACAGGGGTCTCCTACGAGCAGTACTTC.

V and J are TRBV18 and TRBJ1-2, with 7 bases fitting TRBD1. Germline V gene sequence: CDR1 KGHSH, CDR2 LQKENI. Trimming removed 1 base from V and 4 bases from J; junction bases left unmatched: 6. CDR3 length: 15 residues. The CDR3 nucleotides read TGTGCCAGCTCACCACAGGGGGCCAGCTCCTATGGCTACACCTTC. The encoded protein is CASSPQGASSYGYTF.

CDR3 in DNA: TGTGCCAGCAGTAACGGGGGACAGGGGCCTAGCTATGGCTACACCTTC. Residues: CASSNGGQGPSYGYTF. V usage is TRBV2 and J usage is TRBJ1-2; TRBD1 agrees at 10 bases. The J segment lost 4 bases and the V segment lost 5 bases, leaving 10 bases of the junction unmatched. The germline CDR1 and CDR2 sequences are SNHLY and FYNNEI. The CDR3 spans 16 residues.

This rearrangement joins TRBV7-9 to TRBJ1-2; 10 positions agree with TRBD1. Germline assignment: CDR1 SEHNR and CDR2 FQNEAQ (reference sequence). The CDR3 length is 15 residues. Trimming cost V 5 bases and J 8 bases; bases outside gene matches: 11. The CDR3: CASSRQGALALGYTF. CDR3 bases: TGTGCCAGCAGCCGACAGGGGGCCTTAGCCCTCGGCTACACCTTC.

V is TRBV4-1 and J is TRBJ2-5, with TRBD2 matching 9 bases. V lost 0 bases, J lost 1 base, and 3 bases stayed unmatched. The CDR3 covers 16 residues. CDR1 is MGHRA, CDR2 YSYEKL, per germline. The DNA for the CDR3 is TGCGCCAGCAGCCAAGAGGCTAGCGGGGCCCAAGAGACCCAGTACTTC. Amino acids: CASSQEASGAQETQYF.

The rearrangement joins TRBV2 to TRBJ2-1; D is possibly TRBD1 (5 bases). Germline CDR1 SNHLY, CDR2 FYNNEI. Trimming took 4 bases from V and 3 from J, leaving 7 bases between them. The CDR3 is 13 residues long. The CDR3 sequence: CASSGTYYNEQFF. CDR3 DNA sequence: TGTGCCAGCAGTGGGACATACTACAATGAGCAGTTCTTC.

V is TRBV7-9 and J is TRBJ1-2; no definite D call. Germline V CDR1 and CDR2: SEHNR, FQNEAQ (reference sequence). The CDR3 has 15 residues. V shed 1 base and J shed 12 bases, with 21 bases lying between them. CDR3 bases: TGTGCCAGCAGCTTAGGGGCCAGGTCGGTTACCTCTAACACCTTC. Amino acid sequence: CASSLGARSVTSNTF.

V is TRBV6-6 and J is TRBJ2-7; 8 nucleotides agree with TRBD2. Unmatched junction bases numbered 6, after V lost 2 bases and J lost 6 bases. The germline V gene has CDR1 MNHNY and CDR2 SVGAGI (reference sequence). The CDR3 is made up of 14 amino acids. The CDR3 sequence: CASSYRREEGEQYF. As DNA, the CDR3 is TGTGCCAGCAGTTACAGGCGGGAGGAGGGCGAGCAGTACTTC.

The V and J genes are TRBV7-8 and TRBJ2-7, with 12 nucleotides matching TRBD2. The germline V gene has CDR1 SGHVS and CDR2 FQNEAQ. The CDR3 is 16 amino acids. V gave up 6 bases and J gave up 7 bases; unmatched junction bases: 13. The CDR3 DNA sequence: TGTGCCAGCAGTTTGGCGGGACTAGCGGGCCAGAGAGAGCAGTACTTC. Translation: CASSLAGLAGQREQYF.

The rearrangement joins TRBV6-1 to TRBJ1-6, with 7 bases that match TRBD1. Looked up from germline, CDR1 is MNHNS and CDR2 is SASEGT. This CDR3 region has 13 residues. Trimming cost V 8 bases and J 5 bases; bases outside gene matches: 3. The CDR3 here is CASSGQHNSPLHF. The CDR3, as DNA: TGTGCCAGCTCGGGACAGCATAATTCACCCCTCCACTTT.

V usage is TRBV30 and J usage is TRBJ1-5; D unresolved. Germline V gene sequence: CDR1 GTSNPN, CDR2 SVGIG (reference sequence). The V end lost 3 bases, the J end lost 1 base, and 10 bases lay between the germline ends. This CDR3 comprises 14 residues. The DNA for the CDR3 is TGTGCCTGGAGCGTTTTACAGAGCAATCAGCCCCAGCATTTT. Translated: CAWSVLQSNQPQHF.

V is TRBV28 and J is TRBJ2-7; 11 positions match TRBD2. This CDR3 spans 18 amino acids. With 6 bases clipped from V and 6 bases from J, the junction kept 19 bases outside the gene matches. Germline CDR1 reads MDHEN; CDR2 reads SYDVKM. The CDR3 loop reads CASRRTSGSPRRPREQYF. Written as DNA, the CDR3 is TGTGCCAGCAGGCGAACTAGCGGGAGCCCCCGCCGTCCACGCGAGCAGTACTTC.

This chain joins TRBV7-9 and TRBJ2-1; 8 positions agree with TRBD2. Germline CDR1 is SEHNR and CDR2 is FQNEAQ (reference sequence). Trimming removed 1 base from V and 8 bases from J; junction bases left unmatched: 10. There are 16 residues in the CDR3. The CDR3 sequence: CASSLGPGLAVDEQFF. CDR3 in DNA: TGTGCCAGCAGCTTAGGTCCAGGACTAGCCGTCGATGAGCAGTTCTTC. Complete variable domain (other parts from reference TRBV7-9 and TRBJ2-1): DTGVSQNPRHKITKRGQNVTFRCDPISEHNRLYWYRQTLGQGPEFLTYFQNEAQLEKSRLLSDRFSAERPKGSFSTLEIQRTEQGDSAMYLCASSLGPGLAVDEQFFGPGTRLTVL.

This rearrangement joins TRBV7-9 to TRBJ2-7, with 8 bases fitting TRBD1. Germline assignment: CDR1 SEHNR and CDR2 FQNEAQ (reference sequence). The CDR3 sequence is 14 residues long. V shed 5 bases and J 2 bases; nucleotides not matched to a gene: 5. CDR3 amino acids: CASSPSTGAYEQYF. CDR3 nucleotide sequence: TGTGCCAGCAGCCCCTCGACAGGGGCCTACGAGCAGTACTTC.

The V and J genes are TRBV28 and TRBJ1-2, with 10 positions matching TRBD1. The germline V gene encodes CDR1 MDHEN and CDR2 SYDVKM. J gave up 4 bases and V 6 bases, and 5 bases lay outside the gene matches. This CDR3 comprises 14 residues. As DNA, the CDR3 is TGTGCCAGCAGGTTGGGACAGGGGTCCTATGGCTACACCTTC. Protein product: CASRLGQGSYGYTF.

This chain connects TRBV6-5 to TRBJ1-1; 8 nucleotides align to TRBD1. Trimming removed 2 bases from V and 2 bases from J; junction bases left unmatched: 7. The CDR3 consists of 16 residues. Germline CDR1 MNHEY, CDR2 SVGAGI. The CDR3 nucleotides read TGTGCCAGCAGTTACCTCTCGACAGGGGTAAACACTGAAGCTTTCTTT. Translated: CASSYLSTGVNTEAFF.

This chain links TRBV29-1 with TRBJ1-2, with 10 bases fitting TRBD1. J was trimmed by 7 bases and V by 7 bases; bases with no gene match: 12. This CDR3 is built from 14 residues. Germline V gene lookup returns CDR1 SQVTM and CDR2 ANQGSEA. DNA of the CDR3: TGCAGCGGGCCGACAGGGGGCCCTAATACTGGCTACACCTTC. Amino acid sequence: CSGPTGGPNTGYTF.

V usage is TRBV2 and J usage is TRBJ1-2; TRBD1 might be the D (6 bases). Trimming removed 5 bases at V and 8 bases at J, with 12 bases between. The germline V gene has CDR1 SNHLY and CDR2 FYNNEI. The CDR3 consists of 12 residues. CDR3 sequence: CASSTGLVGYTF. In DNA, the CDR3 is TGTGCCAGCAGTACAGGGCTCGTCGGCTACACCTTC.

The V and J genes are TRBV15 and TRBJ2-7; weak D call: TRBD1 (6 bases). The V end was cut by 8 bases, the J end by 3 bases, with 17 bases between. Germline V gives CDR1 LNHNV, CDR2 YYDKDF (reference sequence). CDR3 size: 14 residues. The CDR3 DNA follows: TGTGCCACCGGGATGGCAGGGGATCTCTACGAGCAGTACTTC. Protein: CATGMAGDLYEQYF.

This rearrangement joins TRBV7-2 to TRBJ2-5, with D possibly being TRBD2 (6 bases). The J call may be in error: the DNA end matches TRBJ2-7 better. Germline CDR1 is SGHTA and CDR2 is FQGNSA. CDR3 length: 15 residues. The CDR3 sequence is CASSGTGTLSYEQYF. The CDR3 DNA is TGTGCCAGCAGCGGCACCGGGACTCTCTCCTACGAGCAGTACTTC.

CDR3 nucleotides: TGCAGCGTTGCTGCCGGGACTAGTAGAAACATTCAGTACTTC. It translates to CSVAAGTSRNIQYF. The V gene is TRBV29-1, the J gene TRBJ2-4; 8 nucleotides agree with TRBD2. CDR3 length: 14 residues. CDR1 SQVTM and CDR2 ANQGSEA come from the germline V gene. The J segment lost 6 bases and the V segment lost 4 bases, leaving 8 bases of the junction unmatched.

This chain connects TRBV10-2 to TRBJ2-2, with TRBD2 matching 10 bases. Germline V gene lookup returns CDR1 WSHSY and CDR2 SAAADI. This CDR3 is 15 amino acids long. J gave up 13 bases and V 4 bases, and 12 bases lay outside the gene matches. For the CDR3, the DNA is TGCGCCAGCAGTGGGGCGCTAGCGGGGGCTCGTCGGCTGTTTTTT. This translates into CASSGALAGARRLFF.

Here the CDR3 reads CASSEIAGEQYF. The CDR3, as DNA: TGTGCCAGCAGTGAAATAGCGGGTGAGCAGTACTTC. This chain connects TRBV2 to TRBJ2-7; 7 bases agree with TRBD2. There are 12 residues in the CDR3. Germline loops: CDR1 SNHLY, CDR2 FYNNEI. J gave up 7 bases and V 2 bases, and 2 bases lay outside the gene matches.

The chain joins TRBV6-1 to TRBJ1-5; TRBD1 agrees at 9 bases. This CDR3 is 15 amino acids long. J lost 4 bases, V lost 4 bases, and 5 bases had no gene match. Germline V CDR1 and CDR2: MNHNS, SASEGT. The CDR3 protein is CASSVRDRVNQPQHF. In DNA form, the CDR3 reads TGTGCCAGCAGTGTCCGGGACAGGGTTAATCAGCCCCAGCATTTT.

The chain recombines TRBV7-2 with TRBJ2-1; D is possibly TRBD2 (6 bases). Germline V gives CDR1 SGHTA, CDR2 FQGNSA. The CDR3 has 18 amino acids. The ends were cut back, 4 bases at V and 0 bases at J, with 19 bases in the middle. The CDR3 sequence: CASSSRNAGMSSYNEQFF. The DNA of the CDR3 is TGTGCCAGCAGCTCCCGGAATGCGGGGATGAGCTCCTACAATGAGCAGTTCTTC.

The chain uses TRBV2 and TRBJ2-3; 9 bases are shared with TRBD2. V was pared by 6 bases and J by 8 bases, with 18 bases of the junction left unmatched. CDR1 and CDR2 (germline): SNHLY, FYNNEI. This CDR3 contains 17 residues. CDR3 DNA: TGTGCCAGCAGGGCGCCCCGCTTAGCGGGGGCCTCGGGTACGCAGTATTTT. Translating gives CASRAPRLAGASGTQYF.